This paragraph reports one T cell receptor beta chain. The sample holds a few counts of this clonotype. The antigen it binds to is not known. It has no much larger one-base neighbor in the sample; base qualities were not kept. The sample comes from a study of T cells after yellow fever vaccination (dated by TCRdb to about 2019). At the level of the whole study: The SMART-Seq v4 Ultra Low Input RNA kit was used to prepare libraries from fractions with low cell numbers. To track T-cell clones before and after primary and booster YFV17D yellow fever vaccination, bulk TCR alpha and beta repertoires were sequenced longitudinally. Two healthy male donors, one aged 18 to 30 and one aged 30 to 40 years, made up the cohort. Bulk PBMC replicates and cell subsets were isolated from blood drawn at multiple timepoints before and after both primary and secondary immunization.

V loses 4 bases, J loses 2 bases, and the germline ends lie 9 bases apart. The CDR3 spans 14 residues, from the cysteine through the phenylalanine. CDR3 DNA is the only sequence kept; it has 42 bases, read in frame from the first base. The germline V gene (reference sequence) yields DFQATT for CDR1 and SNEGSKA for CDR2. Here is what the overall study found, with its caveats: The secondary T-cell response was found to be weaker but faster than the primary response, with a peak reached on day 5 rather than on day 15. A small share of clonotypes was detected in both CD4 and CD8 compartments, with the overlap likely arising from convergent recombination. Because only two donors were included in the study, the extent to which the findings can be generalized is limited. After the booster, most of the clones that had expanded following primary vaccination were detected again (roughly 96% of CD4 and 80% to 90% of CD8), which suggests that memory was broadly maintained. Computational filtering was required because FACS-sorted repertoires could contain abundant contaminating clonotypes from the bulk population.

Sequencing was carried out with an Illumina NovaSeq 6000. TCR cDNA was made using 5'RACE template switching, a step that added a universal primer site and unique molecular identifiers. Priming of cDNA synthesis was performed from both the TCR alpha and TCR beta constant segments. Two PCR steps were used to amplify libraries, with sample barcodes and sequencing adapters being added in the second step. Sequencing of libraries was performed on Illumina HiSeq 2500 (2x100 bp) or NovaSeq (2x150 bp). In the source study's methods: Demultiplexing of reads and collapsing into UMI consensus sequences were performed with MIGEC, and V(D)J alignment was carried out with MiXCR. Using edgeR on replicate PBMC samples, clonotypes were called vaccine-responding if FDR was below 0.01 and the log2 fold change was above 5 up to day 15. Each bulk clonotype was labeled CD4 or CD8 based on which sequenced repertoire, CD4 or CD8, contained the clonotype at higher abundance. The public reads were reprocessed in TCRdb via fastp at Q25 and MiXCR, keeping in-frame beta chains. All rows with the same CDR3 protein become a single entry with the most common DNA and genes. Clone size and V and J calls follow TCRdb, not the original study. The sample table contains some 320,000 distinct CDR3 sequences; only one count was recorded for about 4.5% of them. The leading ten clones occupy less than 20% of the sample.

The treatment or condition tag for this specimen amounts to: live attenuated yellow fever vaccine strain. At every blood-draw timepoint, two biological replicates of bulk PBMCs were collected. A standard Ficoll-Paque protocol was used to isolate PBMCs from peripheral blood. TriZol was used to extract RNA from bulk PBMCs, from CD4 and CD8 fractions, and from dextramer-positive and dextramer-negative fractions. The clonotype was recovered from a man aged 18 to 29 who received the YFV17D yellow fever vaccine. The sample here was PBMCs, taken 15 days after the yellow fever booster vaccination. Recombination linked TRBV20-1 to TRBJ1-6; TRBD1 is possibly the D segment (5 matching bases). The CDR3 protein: CSATRQTYNSPLHF. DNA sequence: TGCAGTGCTACCAGACAGACCTATAATTCACCCCTCCACTTT.